This record concerns one T cell receptor (beta chain) sequence. The antigen is not known. This sample is drawn from a study of regulatory T cells in long-lasting Graves disease. Study-wide points: The study examined only peripheral blood, not thyroid tissue.

In germline, CDR1 is MNHEY, CDR2 SMNVEV (reference sequence). The V segment lost 7 bases and the J segment 3 bases; nucleotides outside the gene matches: 11. The CDR3 has 16 residues. Noted time point: newly diagnosed GD, antithyroid drugs for less than 3 months. The authors made the TCR library using RNA they extracted from PBMCs. The patient group derived from an endocrinology department in Xi'an, China. Staff drew approximately 9.3 milliliters of peripheral blood into EDTA tubes. Construction of the TCR beta libraries employed iRepertoire HTBI primers in conjunction with Arm-PCR of CDR3 regions. Each CDR3 protein gets one entry after TCRdb re-called the multiplex PCR reads with MiXCR. Of 320,000 or so distinct CDR3 sequences detected, over 15% appear once; the ten largest clones hold less than 40%.

The chain joins TRBV27 to TRBJ2-3, with TRBD2 matching 9 bases. The sequences come from peripheral blood mononuclear cells (PBMCs), collected at new diagnosis, from a patient treated with antithyroid drugs. The receptor was isolated from a female donor with Graves disease. This CDR3 reads CASILEREVLTDTQYF. In nucleotides, the CDR3 is TGTGCCAGCATTCTAGAGCGGGAGGTTTTAACAGATACGCAGTATTTT.